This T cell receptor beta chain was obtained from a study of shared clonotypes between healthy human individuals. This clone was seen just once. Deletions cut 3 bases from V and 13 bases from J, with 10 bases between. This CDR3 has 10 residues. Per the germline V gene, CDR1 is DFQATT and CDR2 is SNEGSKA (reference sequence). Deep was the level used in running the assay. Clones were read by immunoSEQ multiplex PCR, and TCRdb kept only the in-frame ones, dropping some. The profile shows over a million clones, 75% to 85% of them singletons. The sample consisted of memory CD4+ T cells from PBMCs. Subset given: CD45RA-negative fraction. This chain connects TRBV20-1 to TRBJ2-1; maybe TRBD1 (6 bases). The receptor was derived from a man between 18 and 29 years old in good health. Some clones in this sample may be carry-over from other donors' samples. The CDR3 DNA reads TGCAGTGCTAGTGGGGGCTTCCAGTTCTTC. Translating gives CSASGGFQFF.